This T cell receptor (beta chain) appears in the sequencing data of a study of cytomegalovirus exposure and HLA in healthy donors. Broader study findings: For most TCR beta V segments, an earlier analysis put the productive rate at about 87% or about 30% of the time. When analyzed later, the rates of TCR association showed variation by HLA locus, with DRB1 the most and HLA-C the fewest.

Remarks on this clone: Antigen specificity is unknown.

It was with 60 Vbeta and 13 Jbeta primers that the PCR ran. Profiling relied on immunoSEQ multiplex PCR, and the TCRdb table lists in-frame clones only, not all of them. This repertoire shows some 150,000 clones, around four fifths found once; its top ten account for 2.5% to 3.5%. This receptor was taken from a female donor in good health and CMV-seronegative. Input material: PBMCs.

CDR3 residues: CASSLTPDSMNTEAFF. CDR3 nucleotides: TGTGCCAGCAGTTTAACTCCGGACAGCATGAACACTGAAGCTTTCTTT. The chain joins TRBV27 to TRBJ1-1; the D gene is possibly TRBD1 (6 bases). Germline values: CDR1 MNHEY, CDR2 SMNVEV (reference sequence). The germline V and J ends were trimmed by 2 bases and 0 bases, with 13 bases remaining between them. This CDR3 is 16 amino acids long.